The clone carrying this TCR beta chain was recorded many times. The antigen is unknown. This specimen comes from a study of T cells in Graves' hyperthyroidism and ophthalmopathy. Study-level findings and limits: Most thyroid clonotypes expanded above 0.001 were also detected in blood.

Lactation, pregnancy, other autoimmune disease or uncontrolled infection excluded patients. Fresh peripheral blood, 10 ml, yielded the PBMCs. TCR beta CDR3 sequences were amplified from RNA transcripts. First-round RT-PCR targeting the TCR CDR3 was performed with the HTBI primer set. TCRdb recomputed calls from the multiplex PCR reads with MiXCR, one row per CDR3 protein. The data show hundreds of thousands of distinct CDR3 sequences, with approximately 14% seen just once and under 25% held by the top ten. Looked up from germline, CDR1 is MDHEN and CDR2 is SYDVKM. J gave up 1 base and V 6 bases, and 5 bases lay outside the gene matches. This CDR3 is built from 14 residues.

The chain couples TRBV28 to TRBJ2-7; 8 nucleotides agree with TRBD2. Sequenced sample: blood. The TCR was taken from a woman aged 60-75 years with Graves' ophthalmopathy. The CDR3 spells CASRPGLESYEQYF. CDR3 DNA: TGTGCCAGCAGGCCGGGACTAGAGTCCTACGAGCAGTACTTC.